This entry describes one T cell receptor beta chain. Its antigen is unknown. Trimming removed 0 bases from V and 4 bases from J; junction bases left unmatched: 12. Germline CDR1 and CDR2: SGHTA and FQGNSA. The CDR3 runs to 18 residues. These data belong to a study of shared clonotypes between healthy human individuals. At the level of the study: CD4 naive and memory got three plates each, CD8 naive two, CD8 memory one. Study-level points and caveats: Naive subsets typically showed greater estimated richness than memory subsets. Measured sharing among donors was expected to vary with sequencing depth.

Authors' data handling: From ImmunoSEQ came sequences covering only the junction and carrying no quality scores, so filtering differed. TCRdb's table, derived via immunoSEQ multiplex PCR, lists solely in-frame clones and lacks some. The V and J calls and clone size were taken over from that table, and D and trimming were inferred from the DNA. The sample lists 300,000 to 350,000 clones; about 73% were seen once. The specimen was memory CD4+ T cells sorted from blood. The subset: CD45RA-negative fraction. The rearrangement joins TRBV7-2 to TRBJ2-3; 8 nucleotides agree with TRBD1. This TCR was recovered from a man in his thirties or forties in good health. The CDR3 DNA reads as TGTGCCAGCAGCTTAGCGAGGACAGGGACCTACCAACCAGATACGCAGTATTTT. Translated: CASSLARTGTYQPDTQYF.